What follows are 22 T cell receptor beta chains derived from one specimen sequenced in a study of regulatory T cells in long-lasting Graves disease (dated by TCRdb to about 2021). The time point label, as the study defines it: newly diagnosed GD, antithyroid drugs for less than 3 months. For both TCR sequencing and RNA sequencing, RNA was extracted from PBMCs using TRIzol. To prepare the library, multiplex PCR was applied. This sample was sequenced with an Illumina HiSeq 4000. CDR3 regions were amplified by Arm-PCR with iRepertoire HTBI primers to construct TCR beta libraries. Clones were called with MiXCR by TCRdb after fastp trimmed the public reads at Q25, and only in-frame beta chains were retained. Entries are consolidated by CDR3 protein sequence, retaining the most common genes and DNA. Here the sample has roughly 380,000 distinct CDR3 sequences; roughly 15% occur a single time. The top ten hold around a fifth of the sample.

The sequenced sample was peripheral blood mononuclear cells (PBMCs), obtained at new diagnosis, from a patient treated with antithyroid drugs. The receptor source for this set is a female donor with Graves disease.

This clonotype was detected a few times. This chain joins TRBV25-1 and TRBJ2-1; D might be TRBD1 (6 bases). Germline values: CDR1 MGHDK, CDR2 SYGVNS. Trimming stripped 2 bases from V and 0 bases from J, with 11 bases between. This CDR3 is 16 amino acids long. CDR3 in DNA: TGTGCCAGCAGTGAAACCAGGGGTAACTCCTACAATGAGCAGTTCTTC. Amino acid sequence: CASSETRGNSYNEQFF.

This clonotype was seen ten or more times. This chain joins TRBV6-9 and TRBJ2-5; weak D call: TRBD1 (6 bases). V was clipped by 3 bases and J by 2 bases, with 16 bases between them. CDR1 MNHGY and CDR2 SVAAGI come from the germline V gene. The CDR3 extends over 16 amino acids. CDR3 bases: TGTGCCAGCAGTTACTCCGGGACAACCTTTCAAGAGACCCAGTACTTC. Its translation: CASSYSGTTFQETQYF.

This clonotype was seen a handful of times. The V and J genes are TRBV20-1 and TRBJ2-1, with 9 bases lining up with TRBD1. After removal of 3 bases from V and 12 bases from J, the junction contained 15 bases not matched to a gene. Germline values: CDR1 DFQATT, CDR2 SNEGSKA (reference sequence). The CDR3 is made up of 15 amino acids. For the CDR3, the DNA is TGCAGTGCTAGGTTCTTCGACAGGGGGTCATACGGGCAGTTCTTC. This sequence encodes CSARFFDRGSYGQFF.

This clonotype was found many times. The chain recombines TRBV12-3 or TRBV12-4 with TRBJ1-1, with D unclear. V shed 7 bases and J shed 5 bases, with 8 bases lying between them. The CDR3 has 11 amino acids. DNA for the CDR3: TGTGCCAGCACCTCAGGAACTGAAGCTTTCTTT. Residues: CASTSGTEAFF.

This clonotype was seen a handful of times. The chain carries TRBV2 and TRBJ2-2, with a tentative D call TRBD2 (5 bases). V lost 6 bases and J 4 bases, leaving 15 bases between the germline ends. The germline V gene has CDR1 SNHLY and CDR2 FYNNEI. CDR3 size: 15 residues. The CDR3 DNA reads TGTGCCAGCAGATACAGACAACGGGGCACCGGGGAGCTGTTTTTT. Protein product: CASRYRQRGTGELFF.

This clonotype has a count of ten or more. In DNA, the CDR3 is TGTGCCAGCAGTTTTACAGGGGGCGCATTACAAGAGACCCAGTACTTC. Encoded protein: CASSFTGGALQETQYF. The genes are TRBV12-3 or TRBV12-4 and TRBJ2-5, with 9 nucleotides matching TRBD1. The CDR3 sequence is 16 residues long. V shed 3 bases and J 2 bases; nucleotides not matched to a gene: 7.

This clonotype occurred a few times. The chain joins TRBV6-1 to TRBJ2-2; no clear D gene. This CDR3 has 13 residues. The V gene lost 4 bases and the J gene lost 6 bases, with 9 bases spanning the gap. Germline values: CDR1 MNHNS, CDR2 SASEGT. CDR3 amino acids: CASSVGKPGELFF. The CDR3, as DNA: TGTGCCAGCAGTGTGGGGAAGCCCGGGGAGCTGTTTTTT.

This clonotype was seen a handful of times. The CDR3 loop is CASSDFGSAETQYF. CDR3 DNA: TGTGCCAGCAGTGACTTCGGGTCCGCTGAGACCCAGTACTTC. The V and J genes are TRBV27 and TRBJ2-5; D gene uncertain. The CDR3 is 14 residues long. Germline values: CDR1 MNHEY, CDR2 SMNVEV (reference sequence). V lost 5 bases, J lost 5 bases, and 15 bases lay in between.

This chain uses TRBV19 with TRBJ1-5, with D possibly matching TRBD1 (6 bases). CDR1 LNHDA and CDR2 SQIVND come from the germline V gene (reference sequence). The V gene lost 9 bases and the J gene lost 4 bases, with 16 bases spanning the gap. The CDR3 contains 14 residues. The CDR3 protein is CASGGALGNQPQHF. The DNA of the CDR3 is TGTGCCAGCGGGGGGGCGCTGGGAAATCAGCCCCAGCATTTT.

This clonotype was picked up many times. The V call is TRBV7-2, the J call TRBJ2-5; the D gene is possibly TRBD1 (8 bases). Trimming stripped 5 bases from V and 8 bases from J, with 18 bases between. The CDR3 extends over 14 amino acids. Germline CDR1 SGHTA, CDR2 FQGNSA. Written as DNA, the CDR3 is TGTGCCAGCAGCCAGGGGGCAGGACTAGAAACCCAGTACTTC. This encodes CASSQGAGLETQYF.

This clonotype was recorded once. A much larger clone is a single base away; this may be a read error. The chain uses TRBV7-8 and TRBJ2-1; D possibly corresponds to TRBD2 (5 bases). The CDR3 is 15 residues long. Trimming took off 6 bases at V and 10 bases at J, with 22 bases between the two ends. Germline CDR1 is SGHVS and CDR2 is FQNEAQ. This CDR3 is CASRDGLGISYEQFF. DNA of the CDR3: TGTGCCAGCAGAGATGGACTGGGTATCTCCTACGAGCAGTTCTTC.

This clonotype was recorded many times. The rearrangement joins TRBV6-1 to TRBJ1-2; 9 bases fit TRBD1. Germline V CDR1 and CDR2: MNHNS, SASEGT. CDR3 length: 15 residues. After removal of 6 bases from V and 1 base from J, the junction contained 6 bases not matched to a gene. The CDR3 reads CASRRGTGINYGYTF. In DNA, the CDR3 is TGTGCCAGCAGACGCGGGACAGGGATTAACTATGGCTACACCTTC.

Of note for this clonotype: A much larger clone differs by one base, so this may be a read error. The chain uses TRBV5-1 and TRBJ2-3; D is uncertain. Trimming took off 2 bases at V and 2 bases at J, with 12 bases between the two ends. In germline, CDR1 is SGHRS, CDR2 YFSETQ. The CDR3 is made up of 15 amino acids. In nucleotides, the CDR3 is TGCGCCAGCAGCTTCGCTACGGTGTCCACAGATACGCAGTATTTT. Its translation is CASSFATVSTDTQYF.

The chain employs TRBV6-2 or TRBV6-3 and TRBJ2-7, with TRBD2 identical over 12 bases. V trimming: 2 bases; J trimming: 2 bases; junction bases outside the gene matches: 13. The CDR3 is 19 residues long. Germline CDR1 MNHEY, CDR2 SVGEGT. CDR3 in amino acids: CASSYETPQLAGGPYEQYF. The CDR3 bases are TGTGCCAGCAGTTACGAAACCCCGCAACTAGCGGGAGGCCCCTACGAGCAGTACTTC.

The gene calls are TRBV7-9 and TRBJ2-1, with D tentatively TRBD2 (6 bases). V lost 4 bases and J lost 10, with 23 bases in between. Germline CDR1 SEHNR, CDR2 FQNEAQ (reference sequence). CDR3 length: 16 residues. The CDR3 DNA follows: TGTGCCAGCAGCTCCCCTAGCGATCGGCCTCCATGGGAGCAGTTCTTC. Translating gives CASSSPSDRPPWEQFF.

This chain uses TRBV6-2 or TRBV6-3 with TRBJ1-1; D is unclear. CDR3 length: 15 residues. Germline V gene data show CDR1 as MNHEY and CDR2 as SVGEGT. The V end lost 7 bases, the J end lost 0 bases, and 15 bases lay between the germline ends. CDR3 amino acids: CASNVASLMNTEAFF. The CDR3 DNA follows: TGTGCCAGCAATGTGGCATCGTTAATGAACACTGAAGCTTTCTTT.

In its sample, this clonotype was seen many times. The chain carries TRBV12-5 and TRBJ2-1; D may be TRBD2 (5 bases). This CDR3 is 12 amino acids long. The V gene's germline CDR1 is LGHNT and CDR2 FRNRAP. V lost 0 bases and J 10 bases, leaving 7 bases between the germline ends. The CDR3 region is CASGLVRREQFF. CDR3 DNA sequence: TGTGCTAGTGGTTTGGTACGGAGGGAGCAGTTCTTC.

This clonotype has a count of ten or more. The CDR3, as DNA: TGTGCCACGCAAAGACCCTTGAACACTGAAGCTTTCTTT. Protein sequence: CATQRPLNTEAFF. V is TRBV10-3 and J is TRBJ1-1; D not certain. The CDR3 has 13 residues. The V gene's germline CDR1 is ENHRY and CDR2 SYGVKD. The V and J ends lost 10 bases and 0 bases respectively, with 12 bases between them.

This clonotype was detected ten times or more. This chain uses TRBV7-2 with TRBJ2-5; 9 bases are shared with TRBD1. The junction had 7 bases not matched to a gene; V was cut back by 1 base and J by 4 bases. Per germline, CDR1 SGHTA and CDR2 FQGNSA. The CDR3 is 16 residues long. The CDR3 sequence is CASSLGGQGRGETQYF. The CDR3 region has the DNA TGTGCCAGCAGCTTAGGGGGACAGGGTAGGGGAGAGACCCAGTACTTC. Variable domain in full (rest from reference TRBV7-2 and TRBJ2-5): GAGVSQSPSNKVTEKGKDVELRCDPISGHTALYWYRQSLGQGLEFLIYFQGNSAPDKSGLPSDRFSAERTGGSVSTLTIQRTQQEDSAVYLCASSLGGQGRGETQYFGPGTRLLVL.

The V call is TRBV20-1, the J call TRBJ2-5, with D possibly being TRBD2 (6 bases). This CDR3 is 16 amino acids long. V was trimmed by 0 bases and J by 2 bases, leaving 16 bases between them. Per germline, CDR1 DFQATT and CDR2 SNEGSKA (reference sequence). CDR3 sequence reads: CSARDFLSGSQETQYF. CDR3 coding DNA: TGCAGTGCTAGAGACTTTTTAAGCGGGTCTCAAGAGACCCAGTACTTC.

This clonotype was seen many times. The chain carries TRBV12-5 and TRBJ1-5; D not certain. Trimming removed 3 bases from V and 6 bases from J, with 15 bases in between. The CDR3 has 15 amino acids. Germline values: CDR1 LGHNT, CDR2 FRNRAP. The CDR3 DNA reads TGTGCTAGTGGTTTATGGGGAGGTGAGAGTCAGCCCCAGCATTTT. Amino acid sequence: CASGLWGGESQPQHF.

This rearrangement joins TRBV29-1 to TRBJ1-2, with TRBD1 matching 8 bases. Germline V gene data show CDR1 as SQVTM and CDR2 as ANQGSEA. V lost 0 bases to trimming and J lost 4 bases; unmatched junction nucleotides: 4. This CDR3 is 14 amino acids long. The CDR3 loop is CSVEDRGQGYGYTF. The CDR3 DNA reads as TGCAGCGTTGAAGATCGAGGACAGGGCTATGGCTACACCTTC.